The 5 T cell receptor beta chains reported below all come from one sample, sequenced in a study of neurological immune-mediated disorders. As to time point: longitudinal time-point 3. TCRdb re-derived calls from the 5' RACE reads in MiXCR, one entry per CDR3 protein. The sample includes 85,000 to 110,000 distinct CDR3 sequences, about a tenth of them seen just once. Sequencing was done on a sample of PBMCs. The receptors stem from a female donor with HTLV-1-associated myelopathy (HAM/TSP).

This clonotype was picked up many times. The gene calls are TRBV5-6 and TRBJ2-2; unclear D gene. V was cut by 2 bases and J by 1 base, with 9 bases left in between. The V gene's germline CDR1 is SGHDT and CDR2 YYEEEE. The CDR3 has 15 amino acids. CDR3 in amino acids: CASSLPGLNTGELFF. The CDR3 nucleotides read TGTGCCAGCAGCTTACCAGGTTTGAACACCGGGGAGCTGTTTTTT.

This clonotype was recorded many times. The chain carries TRBV20-1 and TRBJ1-6, with a tentative D call TRBD1 (6 bases). V was shortened by 8 bases and J by 4 bases, with 12 bases between the two germline ends. CDR3 size: 13 residues. CDR1 is DFQATT and CDR2 is SNEGSKA in the germline V gene (reference sequence). CDR3 DNA sequence: TGCAGTACGAACAGGGTGTATAATTCACCCCTCCACTTT. This codes for CSTNRVYNSPLHF.

This chain connects TRBV25-1 to TRBJ2-7; D may be TRBD1 or TRBD2 (5 bases each). V lost 7 bases, J lost 0 bases, and 13 bases lay in between. Germline V gene lookup returns CDR1 MGHDK and CDR2 SYGVNS. The length of the CDR3 is 14 residues. The CDR3 loop is CASTNWGNSYEQYF. The CDR3 DNA reads as TGTGCCAGCACCAATTGGGGGAACTCCTACGAGCAGTACTTC.

To note about this clonotype: It may be a read error: a sequence one base away is much more abundant. CDR3 residues: CSSSPHQGSNQPQHF. CDR3 nucleotide sequence: TGTTCCAGCAGCCCGCATCAGGGAAGCAATCAGCCCCAGCATTTT. The chain has TRBV6-6 and TRBJ1-5; a weak D match, TRBD1 (5 bases). The CDR3 covers 15 residues. CDR1 is MNHNY and CDR2 is SVGAGI in the germline V gene (reference sequence).

V is TRBV9 and J is TRBJ1-2; 9 bases line up with TRBD1. The CDR3 runs 15 residues. The V gene's germline CDR1 is SGDLS and CDR2 YYNGEE. J was trimmed by 4 bases and V by 2 bases; bases with no gene match: 6. CDR3 amino acids: CASSVGTGCRYGYTF. CDR3 in DNA: TGTGCCAGCAGCGTGGGGACAGGGTGCCGCTATGGCTACACCTTC.